One and the same sample provided the 15 T cell receptor beta chains below, sequenced in a study of cytomegalovirus exposure and HLA in healthy donors. The method was immunoSEQ multiplex PCR; TCRdb's version includes in-frame clones alone and lacks a portion of them. The sample holds more than 250,000 clones; 70% to 90% are singletons and the top ten take about 0.91%. The sample comprised PBMCs. All receptors derive from a woman under 30 in good health and CMV-seronegative.

This chain uses TRBV5-6 with TRBJ2-7; a weak D match, TRBD2 (6 bases). This CDR3 region has 13 residues. The V and J ends lost 5 bases and 2 bases respectively, with 11 bases between them. Germline V lookup: CDR1 SGHDT, CDR2 YYEEEE. DNA for the CDR3: TGTGCCAGCAGTTGGGGGGAGACCTACGAGCAGTACTTC. Amino acid sequence: CASSWGETYEQYF.

The rearrangement joins TRBV28 to TRBJ2-3; the match to TRBD1 covers 7 bases. CDR3 length: 16 amino acids. V lost 6 bases, J lost 3 bases, and 12 bases stayed unmatched. Germline V gives CDR1 MDHEN, CDR2 SYDVKM. The CDR3 DNA follows: TGTGCCAGCAGACAACTCACAGGGGTGGGAACAGATACGCAGTATTTT. This codes for CASRQLTGVGTDTQYF. Full variable domain (rest looked up from reference TRBV28 and TRBJ2-3): DVKVTQSSRYLVKRTGEKVFLECVQDMDHENMFWYRQDPGLGLRLIYFSYDVKMKEKGDIPEGYSVSREKKERFSLILESASTNQTSMYLCASRQLTGVGTDTQYFGPGTRLTVL.

The genes are TRBV7-6 and TRBJ2-2; 7 bases match TRBD2. With 1 base clipped from V and 6 bases from J, the junction kept 5 bases outside the gene matches. Germline lookup yields CDR1 SGHVS and CDR2 FNYEAQ. This CDR3 has 15 residues. The CDR3 nucleotides are TGTGCCAGCAGCTTAGGGGGGACTATGGCCGGGGAGCTGTTTTTT. This encodes CASSLGGTMAGELFF.

J is TRBJ2-7 and V is TRBV4-1; perhaps TRBD1 as D (5 bases). CDR1 is MGHRA and CDR2 is YSYEKL in the germline V gene. This CDR3 region has 19 residues. Trimming took off 0 bases at V and 0 bases at J, with 21 bases between the two ends. CDR3 sequence: CASSQEGAGLAAHSYEQYF. For the CDR3, the DNA is TGCGCCAGCAGCCAAGAAGGGGCAGGGCTGGCGGCCCACTCCTACGAGCAGTACTTC.

The rearrangement links TRBV4-1 to TRBJ2-2; 8 bases map to TRBD2. CDR3 length: 16 residues. V lost 2 bases to trimming and J lost 5 bases; unmatched junction nucleotides: 7. CDR1 and CDR2 from the germline V gene are MGHRA and YSYEKL. CDR3 loop: CASSQQTGTRTGELFF. The DNA of the CDR3 is TGCGCCAGCAGCCAACAGACCGGGACTAGGACCGGGGAGCTGTTTTTT.

The CDR3 DNA reads as TGTGCCAGCAGTTTTCCAGGAAGCGGGAGGGCCGGTAATGAGCAGTTCTTC. Its protein is CASSFPGSGRAGNEQFF. V gene TRBV28 combines with J gene TRBJ2-1; 10 nucleotides agree with TRBD2. Germline trimming cut 3 bases from V and 7 bases from J; bases unmatched to any gene: 12. There are 17 residues in the CDR3. Germline V gene sequence: CDR1 MDHEN, CDR2 SYDVKM.

This clone was counted between two and nine times. At the DNA level, this CDR3 is encoded by other sequences in the same sample as well. The genes are TRBV7-9 and TRBJ2-7; weak D call: TRBD1 (6 bases). In germline, CDR1 is SEHNR, CDR2 FQNEAQ (reference sequence). This CDR3 has 13 residues. Trimming pared 5 bases from V and 4 bases from J, leaving 12 bases between. CDR3 amino acids: CASSLRGGYEQYF. DNA for the CDR3: TGTGCCAGCAGCCTTCGAGGGGGTTACGAGCAGTACTTC.

This clone occurred once. The chain couples TRBV5-6 to TRBJ2-6; the D gene is possibly TRBD1 (6 bases). The V gene lost 3 bases and the J gene lost 2 bases, with 12 bases spanning the gap. CDR1 and CDR2 (germline): SGHDT, YYEEEE. The CDR3 is 16 residues long. The CDR3 protein is CASSSTGMAGANVLTF. In DNA form, the CDR3 reads TGTGCCAGCAGCTCAACAGGGATGGCTGGGGCCAACGTCCTGACTTTC.

The V call is TRBV28, the J call TRBJ1-1, with D maybe TRBD1 (5 bases). CDR1 is MDHEN and CDR2 is SYDVKM in the germline V gene. The CDR3 is 15 residues long. Trimming removed 9 bases from V and 1 base from J, with 18 bases in between. The CDR3: CASSQSGTSNTEAFF. In nucleotides, the CDR3 is TGTGCCAGTTCACAGTCGGGGACTTCGAACACTGAAGCTTTCTTT.

The rearrangement uses TRBV7-2 and TRBJ2-5; D perhaps matches TRBD1 (5 bases). V was clipped by 5 bases and J by 0 bases, with 10 bases between them. Germline V gene sequence: CDR1 SGHTA, CDR2 FQGNSA. The CDR3 runs 14 residues. The CDR3 protein is CASSPRQYQETQYF. CDR3 DNA sequence: TGTGCCAGCAGCCCACGACAGTACCAAGAGACCCAGTACTTC.

The CDR3 here is CASSLLGQQGQETQYF. CDR3 nucleotide sequence: TGTGCCAGCAGCTTATTGGGGCAGCAAGGCCAAGAGACCCAGTACTTC. This rearrangement joins TRBV7-9 to TRBJ2-5; perhaps TRBD1 as D (5 bases). The CDR3 sequence is 16 residues long. V was shortened by 2 bases and J by 1 base, with 14 bases between the two germline ends. Germline V gives CDR1 SEHNR, CDR2 FQNEAQ (reference sequence).

The chain couples TRBV19 to TRBJ2-5; possibly TRBD1 for D (6 bases). V dropped 3 bases and J dropped 5 bases, with 13 bases sitting between them. This CDR3 region has 14 residues. The germline V gene encodes CDR1 LNHDA and CDR2 SQIVND (reference sequence). CDR3 protein: CASSIMAGAETQYF. For the CDR3, the DNA is TGTGCCAGTAGTATTATGGCAGGGGCGGAGACCCAGTACTTC. Filled out from reference TRBV19 and TRBJ2-5, the complete variable domain reads DGGITQSPKYLFRKEGQNVTLSCEQNLNHDAMYWYRQDPGQGLRLIYYSQIVNDFQKGDIAEGYSVSREKKESFPLTVTSAQKNPTAFYLCASSIMAGAETQYFGPGTRLLVL.

The chain carries TRBV27 and TRBJ2-7, with TRBD2 identical over 10 bases. With 5 bases clipped from V and 1 base from J, the junction kept 8 bases outside the gene matches. The germline V gene encodes CDR1 MNHEY and CDR2 SMNVEV (reference sequence). The CDR3 is made up of 16 amino acids. CDR3 nucleotide sequence: TGTGCCAGCAGTAAAAAGAGGACTAGCGGATCCTACGAGCAGTACTTC. It is translated as CASSKKRTSGSYEQYF.

The table lists this clone with a few counts. The V call is TRBV11-2, the J call TRBJ1-2, with TRBD1 as a possible D gene (6 bases). The V and J ends lost 6 bases and 2 bases respectively, with 13 bases between them. Germline assignment: CDR1 SGHAT and CDR2 FQNNGV. The CDR3 totals 14 residues. The CDR3 DNA sequence: TGTGCCAGCAGAGCAATAAGGGGGAACTATGGCTACACCTTC. Translating gives CASRAIRGNYGYTF.

CDR3 protein: CASSIGRLSDYHTF. The CDR3, as DNA: TGTGCCAGTAGTATAGGGCGGCTATCAGACTATCACACCTTC. V usage is TRBV19 and J usage is TRBJ1-2; D not certain. This CDR3 spans 14 amino acids. Germline CDR1 is LNHDA and CDR2 is SQIVND (reference sequence). V lost 1 base, J lost 12 bases, and 18 bases lay in between.